Below are 7 T cell receptor beta chains sequenced from a single sample in a study of blood T cell repertoires in COVID-19. Measured with immunoSEQ multiplex PCR; TCRdb has only the in-frame clones, and not every one. The sample lists about 250,000 clones, around four fifths occurring once. The sample was peripheral blood. Receptor source: an older man with acute or convalescent COVID-19.

CDR3 DNA sequence: TGTGCCAGCAGCTTAAGGCCAGGGCCAGGGGGCACAGATACGCAGTATTTT. Its translation: CASSLRPGPGGTDTQYF. The chain recombines TRBV7-6 with TRBJ2-3; D may be TRBD1 (6 bases). The CDR3 is 17 residues long. Germline CDR1 and CDR2: SGHVS and FNYEAQ. Between the trimmed V and J ends, which lost 2 bases and 1 base, there was a span of 16 bases.

This chain joins TRBV30 and TRBJ1-2; 9 nucleotides align to TRBD1. The CDR3 runs to 14 residues. Germline V CDR1 and CDR2: GTSNPN, SVGIG (reference sequence). J lost 6 bases, V lost 2 bases, and 7 bases had no gene match. CDR3 loop: CAWSFGTGHDGYTF. The CDR3 DNA reads TGTGCCTGGAGTTTTGGGACAGGGCACGATGGCTACACCTTC.

The rearrangement joins TRBV18 to TRBJ1-1; 7 nucleotides match TRBD1. The CDR3 length is 15 residues. Losses at the gene ends were 0 bases for V and 7 bases for J; bases not matched to a gene: 8. Germline CDR1 and CDR2: KGHSH and LQKENI. The CDR3 region has the DNA TGTGCCAGCTCACCACCTTCGGCAGGGGGGATTGAAGCTTTCTTT. Translation: CASSPPSAGGIEAFF.

V is TRBV5-1 and J is TRBJ2-1, with TRBD2 as a possible D gene (5 bases). Per the germline V gene, CDR1 is SGHRS and CDR2 is YFSETQ. V gave up 3 bases and J gave up 8 bases, with 12 bases separating them. The CDR3 has 13 amino acids. CDR3 amino acids: CASSSLTGDEQFF. The CDR3 DNA sequence: TGCGCCAGCAGCTCCCTGACCGGGGATGAGCAGTTCTTC.

The chain recombines TRBV5-4 with TRBJ2-5; 9 bases align to TRBD1. This CDR3 is 15 amino acids long. Per germline, CDR1 SGHNT and CDR2 YYREEE (reference sequence). V was clipped by 3 bases and J by 5 bases; unmatched bases: 8. CDR3 nucleotides: TGTGCCAGCAGCTCCGGGACAGGGTTGAGTGAGACCCAGTACTTC. Its protein is CASSSGTGLSETQYF.

V and J are TRBV5-1 and TRBJ1-1; D unresolved. Germline values: CDR1 SGHRS, CDR2 YFSETQ. The CDR3 is made up of 14 amino acids. Trimming removed 7 bases from V and 0 bases from J, with 13 bases in between. The CDR3 spells CASRLGGVNTEAFF. As DNA, the CDR3 is TGCGCCAGCCGCCTCGGTGGAGTGAACACTGAAGCTTTCTTT.

The J gene is TRBJ2-1, the V gene TRBV4-2; possible D gene TRBD2, 6 bases. The CDR3 is 15 residues long. Per germline, CDR1 LGHNA and CDR2 YNFKEQ. Trimming pared 3 bases from V and 2 bases from J, leaving 11 bases between. The CDR3 region has the DNA TGTGCCAGCAGCCATATAGCGGATGCCTACAATGAGCAGTTCTTC. It specifies CASSHIADAYNEQFF.